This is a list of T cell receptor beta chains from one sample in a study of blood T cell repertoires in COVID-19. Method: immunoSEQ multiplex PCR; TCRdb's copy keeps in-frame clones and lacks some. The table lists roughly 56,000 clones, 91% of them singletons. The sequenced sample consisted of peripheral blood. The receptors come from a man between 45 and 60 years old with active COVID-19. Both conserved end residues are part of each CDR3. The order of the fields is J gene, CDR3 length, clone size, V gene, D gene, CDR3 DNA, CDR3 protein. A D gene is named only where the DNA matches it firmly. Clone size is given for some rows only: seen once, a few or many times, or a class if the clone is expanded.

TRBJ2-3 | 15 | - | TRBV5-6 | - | TGTGCCAGCAGCTTGGAACTAGAGGGCACAGATACGCAGTATTTT | CASSLELEGTDTQYF
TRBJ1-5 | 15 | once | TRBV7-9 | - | TGTGCCAGCAGCCGCGGTGGGGGGTTGGATCAGCCCCAGCATTTT | CASSRGGGLDQPQHF
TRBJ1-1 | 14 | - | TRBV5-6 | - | TGTGCCAGCAGCTGGAGAGACGGGAACACTGAAGCTTTCTTT | CASSWRDGNTEAFF
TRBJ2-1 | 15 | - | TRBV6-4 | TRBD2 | TGTGCCAGCAGTGGCGGCGGGGGGGCCTACAATGAGCAGTTCTTC | CASSGGGGAYNEQFF
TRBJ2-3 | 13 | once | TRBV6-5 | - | TGTGCCAGCAACCTCGGACAGTTAGATACGCAGTATTTT | CASNLGQLDTQYF
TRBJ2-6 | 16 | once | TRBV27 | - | TGTGCCAGCAGTTTATATCTCAGGGCTGGGGCCAACGTCCTGACTTTC | CASSLYLRAGANVLTF
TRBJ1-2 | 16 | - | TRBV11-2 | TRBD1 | TGTGCCAGCAGCTTAGATTCAGGGGGCCGGAACTATGGCTACACCTTC | CASSLDSGGRNYGYTF
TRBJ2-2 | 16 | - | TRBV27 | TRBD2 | TGTGCCAGCAGCAAAGGGACTAGCGGGAACACCGGGGAGCTGTTTTTT | CASSKGTSGNTGELFF
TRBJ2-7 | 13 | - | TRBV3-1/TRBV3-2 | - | TGTGCCAGCAGCCGGGGACTTTCAAAGGAGCAGTACTTC | CASSRGLSKEQYF
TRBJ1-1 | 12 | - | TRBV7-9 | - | TGTGCCAGCAGCCTTTCCGGACTTGAAGCTTTCTTT | CASSLSGLEAFF
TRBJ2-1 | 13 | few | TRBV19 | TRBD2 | TGTGCCAGTACTCGCGGGGGGCAGGGCGAGCAGTTCTTC | CASTRGGQGEQFF
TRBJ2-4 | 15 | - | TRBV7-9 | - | TGTGCCAGCAGCCCGGACAGGGAGGGCAAAAACATTCAGTACTTC | CASSPDREGKNIQYF
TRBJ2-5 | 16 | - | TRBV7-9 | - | TGTGCCAGCAGCTCCCCCGGGCGGGCGAACCAAGAGACCCAGTACTTC | CASSSPGRANQETQYF
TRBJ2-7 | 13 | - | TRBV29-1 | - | TGCAGCGTTGTACGCTCGGGCGGGTACGAGCAGTACTTC | CSVVRSGGYEQYF
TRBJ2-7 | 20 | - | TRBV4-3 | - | TGCGCCAGCTCCGGGGATCTTTCGGTTGCAGGTACCGCGAACTCCTACGAGCAGTACTTC | CASSGDLSVAGTANSYEQYF
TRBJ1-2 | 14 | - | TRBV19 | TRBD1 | TGTGCCAGTAGTTTACAGGGGGCGAACTATGGCTACACCTTC | CASSLQGANYGYTF
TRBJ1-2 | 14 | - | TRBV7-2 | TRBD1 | TGTGCCAGCAGCTCACGGGACAGGGGCTATGGCTACACCTTC | CASSSRDRGYGYTF
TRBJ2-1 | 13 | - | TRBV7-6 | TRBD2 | TGTGCCAGCAGGGATAAGGGAGGGACTAGGCTGTTCTTC | CASRDKGGTRLFF
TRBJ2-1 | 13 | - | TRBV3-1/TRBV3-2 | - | TGTGCCAGCAGCCTCCATTCCTACAATGAGCAGTTCTTC | CASSLHSYNEQFF
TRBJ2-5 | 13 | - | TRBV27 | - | TGTGCCAGCAGTTGGGGCAGGGGAGAGACCCAGTACTTC | CASSWGRGETQYF
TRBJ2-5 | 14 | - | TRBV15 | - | TGTGCCACCAGCAGGACAGCAGCCCAAGAGACCCAGTACTTC | CATSRTAAQETQYF
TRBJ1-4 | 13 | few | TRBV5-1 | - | TGCGCCAGCAGCTTGTCTCAGGGGGAAAAACTGTTTTTT | CASSLSQGEKLFF
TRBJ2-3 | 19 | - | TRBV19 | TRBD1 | TGTGCCAGTAGTATTGCTAATCCGGGACAGGGGATCCCCACAGATACGCAGTATTTT | CASSIANPGQGIPTDTQYF
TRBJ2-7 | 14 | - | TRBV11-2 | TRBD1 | TGTGCCAGCAGCCCCCGGACAGGCCTCTACGAGCAGTACTTC | CASSPRTGLYEQYF
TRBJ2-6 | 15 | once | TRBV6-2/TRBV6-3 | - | TGTGCCAGCAGTTACATGGCGGCCGGGGCCAACGTCCTGACTTTC | CASSYMAAGANVLTF
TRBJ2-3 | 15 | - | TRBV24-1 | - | TGTGCCACCAGTGACTCCTCTAGCGGCACAGATACGCAGTATTTT | CATSDSSSGTDTQYF
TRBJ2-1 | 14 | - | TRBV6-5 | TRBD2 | TGTGCCACGGGGAGGGACGGGGGAGTTTATGAGCAGTTCTTC | CATGRDGGVYEQFF
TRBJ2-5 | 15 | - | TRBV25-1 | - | TGTGCCAGCAGTGAATATGGGGTGAGGGCTGGCACCCAGTACTTC | CASSEYGVRAGTQYF
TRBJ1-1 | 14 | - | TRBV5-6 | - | TGTGCCAGCAGCTTGAGACTTGGATTTACTGAAGCTTTCTTT | CASSLRLGFTEAFF
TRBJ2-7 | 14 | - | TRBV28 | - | TGTGCCAGCAGTTTTAGGGACATTCCCTACGAGCAGTACTTC | CASSFRDIPYEQYF
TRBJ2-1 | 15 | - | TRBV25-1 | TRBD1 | TGTGCCAGCAGTCCAAAGCGAGGGACAGGGGACGAGCAGTTCTTC | CASSPKRGTGDEQFF
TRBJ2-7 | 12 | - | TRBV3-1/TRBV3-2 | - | TGTGCCAGCAGCCAAGATCGTCTAGTGCAGTACTTC | CASSQDRLVQYF
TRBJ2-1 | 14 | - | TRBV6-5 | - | TGTGCCAGCAACATGAGGGCCCGATACAATGAGCAGTTCTTC | CASNMRARYNEQFF
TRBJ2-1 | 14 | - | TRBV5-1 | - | TGCGCCAGCAGCTTGGCCAGGGATTGGAATGAGCAGTTCTTC | CASSLARDWNEQFF
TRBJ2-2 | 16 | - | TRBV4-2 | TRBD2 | TGTGCCAGCAGCCAAGAACTAGCGGGGGTTACCGGGGAGCTGTTTTTT | CASSQELAGVTGELFF
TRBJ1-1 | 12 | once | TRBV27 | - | TGTGCCAGCAGATCCGTGGGGGCAGGTGCTTTCTTT | CASRSVGAGAFF
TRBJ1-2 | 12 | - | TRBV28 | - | TGTGCCAGCAGGCGCCCTAGGGGTGGCTACACCTTC | CASRRPRGGYTF
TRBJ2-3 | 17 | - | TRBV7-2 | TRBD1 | TGTGCCAGCAGCTTAGGGCCCGGACAGGTTTTGACAGATACGCAGTATTTT | CASSLGPGQVLTDTQYF
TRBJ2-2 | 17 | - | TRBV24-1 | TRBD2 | TGTGCCACCAGTGGGGCTAGCGGTGAGCGGAACACCGGGGAGCTGTTTTTT | CATSGASGERNTGELFF
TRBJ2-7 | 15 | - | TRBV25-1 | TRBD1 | TGTGCCAGCAGTGAATGGGGACAGGGGACGTGGGAGCAGTACTTC | CASSEWGQGTWEQYF
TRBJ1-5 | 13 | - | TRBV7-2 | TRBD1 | TGTGCCAGCAGCACAGGGGTAAGTCAGCCCCAGCATTTT | CASSTGVSQPQHF
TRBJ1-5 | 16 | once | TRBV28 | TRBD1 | TGTGCCAGCAGAGGACAGGGGGGAGGGGGCAATCAGCCCCAGCATTTT | CASRGQGGGGNQPQHF
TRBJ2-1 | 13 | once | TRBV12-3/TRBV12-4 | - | TGTGCCAGCAGTGTCCTCCGCTACAATGAGCAGTTCTTC | CASSVLRYNEQFF
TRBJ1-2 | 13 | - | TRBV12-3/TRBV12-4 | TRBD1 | TGTGCCAGCAGCGTACAGGGGGCCTTTGGCTACACCTTC | CASSVQGAFGYTF
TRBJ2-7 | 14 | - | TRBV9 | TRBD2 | TGTGCCAGCAGCGGACGCGGGACTAGTTTCGAGCAGTACTTC | CASSGRGTSFEQYF
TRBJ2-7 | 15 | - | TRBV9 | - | TGTGCCAGCAGCGTAGATCGCGGAGGAACCTACGAGCAGTACTTC | CASSVDRGGTYEQYF
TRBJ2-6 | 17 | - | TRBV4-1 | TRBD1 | TGCGCCAGCAGCCAAGGGACAGGGTTAAGTGGGGCCAACGTCCTGACTTTC | CASSQGTGLSGANVLTF
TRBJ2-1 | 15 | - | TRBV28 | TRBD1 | TGTGCCAGCCTAGACGAGGGGGCACCCTACAATGAGCAGTTCTTC | CASLDEGAPYNEQFF
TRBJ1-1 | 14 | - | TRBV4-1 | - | TGCGCCTCCGCTTCGACAGTGTTGAACACTGAAGCTTTCTTT | CASASTVLNTEAFF
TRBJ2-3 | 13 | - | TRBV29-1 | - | TGCAGCGTTAAACAGAAGCTCACAGATACGCAGTATTTT | CSVKQKLTDTQYF
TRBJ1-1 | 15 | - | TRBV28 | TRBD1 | TGTGCCAGCAGTTTAGGAAACAGGGGACAGACTGAAGCTTTCTTT | CASSLGNRGQTEAFF
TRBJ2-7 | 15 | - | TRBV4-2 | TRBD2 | TGTGCCAGCAGCCAAGATTGGGCGGGGGGCTACGAGCAGTACTTC | CASSQDWAGGYEQYF
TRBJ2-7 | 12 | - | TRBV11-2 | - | TGTGCCAGCAGCCCGGCCACGGGTAGAGAGTACTTC | CASSPATGREYF
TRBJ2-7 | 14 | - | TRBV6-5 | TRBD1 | TGTGCCAGCAGTCGACAGGGTGGTTCCTACGAGCAGTACTTC | CASSRQGGSYEQYF
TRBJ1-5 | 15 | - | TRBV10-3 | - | TGTGCCATCAGTGAGAATAGGGCAGGGAGGCAGCCCCAGCATTTT | CAISENRAGRQPQHF